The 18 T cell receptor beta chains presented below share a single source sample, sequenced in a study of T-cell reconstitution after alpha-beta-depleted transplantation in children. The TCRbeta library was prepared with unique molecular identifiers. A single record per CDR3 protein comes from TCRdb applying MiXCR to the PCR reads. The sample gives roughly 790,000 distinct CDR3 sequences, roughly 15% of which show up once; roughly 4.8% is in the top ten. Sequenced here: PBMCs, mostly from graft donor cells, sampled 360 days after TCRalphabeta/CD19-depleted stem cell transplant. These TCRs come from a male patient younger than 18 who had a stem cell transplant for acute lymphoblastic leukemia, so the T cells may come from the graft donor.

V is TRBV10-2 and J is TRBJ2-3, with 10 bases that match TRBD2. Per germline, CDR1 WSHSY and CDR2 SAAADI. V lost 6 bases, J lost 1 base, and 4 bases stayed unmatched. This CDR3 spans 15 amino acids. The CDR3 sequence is CASRAGTSGTDTQYF. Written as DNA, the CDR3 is TGCGCCAGCAGGGCCGGGACTAGCGGCACAGATACGCAGTATTTT.

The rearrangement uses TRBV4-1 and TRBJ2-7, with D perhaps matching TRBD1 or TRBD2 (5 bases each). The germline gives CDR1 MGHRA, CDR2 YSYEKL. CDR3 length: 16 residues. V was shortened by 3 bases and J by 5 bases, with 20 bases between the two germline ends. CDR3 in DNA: TGCGCCAGCAGCCAGGCCACTCTGGGGCTAGCCCACGAGCAGTACTTC. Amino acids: CASSQATLGLAHEQYF.

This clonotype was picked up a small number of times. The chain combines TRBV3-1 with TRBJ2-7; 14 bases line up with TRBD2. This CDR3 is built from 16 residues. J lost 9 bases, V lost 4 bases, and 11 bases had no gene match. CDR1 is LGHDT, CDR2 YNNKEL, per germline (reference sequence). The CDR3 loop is CASSPGLAGEFWRQYF. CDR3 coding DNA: TGTGCCAGCAGCCCGGGACTAGCGGGAGAGTTTTGGAGGCAGTACTTC.

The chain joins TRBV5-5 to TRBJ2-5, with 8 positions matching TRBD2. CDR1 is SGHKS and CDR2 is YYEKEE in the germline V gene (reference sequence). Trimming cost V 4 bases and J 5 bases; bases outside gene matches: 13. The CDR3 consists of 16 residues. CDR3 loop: CASSGQGGTRYETQYF. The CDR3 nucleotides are TGTGCCAGCAGCGGGCAAGGGGGGACTAGATATGAGACCCAGTACTTC. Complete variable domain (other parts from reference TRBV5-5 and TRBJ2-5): DAGVTQSPTHLIKTRGQQVTLRCSPISGHKSVSWYQQVLGQGPQFIFQYYEKEERGRGNFPDRFSARQFPNYSSELNVNALLLGDSALYLCASSGQGGTRYETQYFGPGTRLLVL.

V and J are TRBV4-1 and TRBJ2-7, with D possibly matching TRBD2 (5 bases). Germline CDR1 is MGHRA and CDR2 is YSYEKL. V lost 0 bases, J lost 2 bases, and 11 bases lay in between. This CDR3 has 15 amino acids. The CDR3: CASSQDGMSPYEQYF. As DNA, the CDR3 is TGCGCCAGCAGCCAAGACGGGATGAGTCCCTACGAGCAGTACTTC.

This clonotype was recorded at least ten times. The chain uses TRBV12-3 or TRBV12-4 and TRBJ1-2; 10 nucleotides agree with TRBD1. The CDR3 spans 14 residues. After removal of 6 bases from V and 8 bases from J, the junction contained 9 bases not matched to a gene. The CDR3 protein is CASSPTTGGSGYTF. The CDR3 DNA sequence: TGTGCCAGCAGCCCTACGACAGGGGGCAGCGGCTACACCTTC.

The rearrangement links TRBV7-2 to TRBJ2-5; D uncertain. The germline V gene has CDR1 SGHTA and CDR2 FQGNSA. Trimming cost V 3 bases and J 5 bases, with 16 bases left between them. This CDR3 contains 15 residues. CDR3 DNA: TGTGCCAGCAGCTTTTATCCCCTAATCGGGGAGACCCAGTACTTC. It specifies CASSFYPLIGETQYF.

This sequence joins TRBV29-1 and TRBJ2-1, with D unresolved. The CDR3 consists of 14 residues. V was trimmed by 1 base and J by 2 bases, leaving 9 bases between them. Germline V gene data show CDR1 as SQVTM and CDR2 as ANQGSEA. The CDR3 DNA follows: TGCAGCGTTGAAGTGACCCGGGCCTACAATGAGCAGTTCTTC. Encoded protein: CSVEVTRAYNEQFF.

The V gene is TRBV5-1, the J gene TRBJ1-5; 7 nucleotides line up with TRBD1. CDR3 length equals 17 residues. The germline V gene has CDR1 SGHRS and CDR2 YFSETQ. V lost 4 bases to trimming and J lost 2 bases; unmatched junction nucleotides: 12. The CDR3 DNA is TGCGCCAGCAGCCCAACAGGGGCGGCGAATGGCAATCAGCCCCAGCATTTT. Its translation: CASSPTGAANGNQPQHF.

The CDR3 DNA sequence: TGTGCCAGCAGCGCCACAGAAGCGATAGCTCCCTCCGAGCAGTACTTC. As protein: CASSATEAIAPSEQYF. This chain uses TRBV9 with TRBJ2-7, with unresolved D. CDR3 length equals 16 residues. Germline values: CDR1 SGDLS, CDR2 YYNGEE. V lost 3 bases and J 6 bases, leaving 22 bases between the germline ends.

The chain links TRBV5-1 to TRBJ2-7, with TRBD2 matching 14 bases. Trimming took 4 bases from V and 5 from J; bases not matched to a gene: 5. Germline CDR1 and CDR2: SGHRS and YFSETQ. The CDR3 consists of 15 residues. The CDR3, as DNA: TGCGCCAGCAGCACGGGGACTAGCGGGAGAAACGAGCAGTACTTC. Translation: CASSTGTSGRNEQYF. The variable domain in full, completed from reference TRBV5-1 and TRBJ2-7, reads KAGVTQTPRYLIKTRGQQVTLSCSPISGHRSVSWYQQTPGQGLQFLFEYFSETQRNKGNFPGRFSGRQFSNSRSEMNVSTLELGDSALYLCASSTGTSGRNEQYFGPGTRLTVT.

The CDR3 sequence is CASPEQMNTGELFF. The DNA of the CDR3 is TGTGCCAGCCCCGAACAGATGAACACCGGGGAGCTGTTTTTT. The J gene is TRBJ2-2, the V gene TRBV7-9; D unresolved. This CDR3 contains 14 residues. Germline loops: CDR1 SEHNR, CDR2 FQNEAQ (reference sequence). V was shortened by 8 bases and J by 1 base, with 11 bases between the two germline ends.

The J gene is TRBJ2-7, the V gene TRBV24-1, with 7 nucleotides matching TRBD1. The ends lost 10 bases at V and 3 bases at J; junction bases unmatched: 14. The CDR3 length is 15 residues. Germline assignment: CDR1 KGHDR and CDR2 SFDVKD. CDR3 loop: CATDPRDSQDYEQYF. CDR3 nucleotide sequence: TGTGCCACTGACCCTCGGGACAGTCAGGACTACGAGCAGTACTTC.

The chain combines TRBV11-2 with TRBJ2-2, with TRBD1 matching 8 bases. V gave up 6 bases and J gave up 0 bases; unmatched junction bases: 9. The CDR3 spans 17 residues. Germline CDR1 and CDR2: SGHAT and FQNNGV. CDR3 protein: CASRPGQGYSNTGELFF. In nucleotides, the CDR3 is TGTGCCAGCAGACCCGGACAGGGCTACTCGAACACCGGGGAGCTGTTTTTT.

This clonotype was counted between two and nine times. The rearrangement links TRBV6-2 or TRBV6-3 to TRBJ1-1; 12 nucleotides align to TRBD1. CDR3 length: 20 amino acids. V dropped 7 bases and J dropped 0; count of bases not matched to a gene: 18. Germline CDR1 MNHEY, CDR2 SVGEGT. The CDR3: CASIRGQGAVSSPMNTEAFF. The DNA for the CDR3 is TGTGCCAGCATTAGGGGACAGGGGGCCGTCTCTAGTCCCATGAACACTGAAGCTTTCTTT.

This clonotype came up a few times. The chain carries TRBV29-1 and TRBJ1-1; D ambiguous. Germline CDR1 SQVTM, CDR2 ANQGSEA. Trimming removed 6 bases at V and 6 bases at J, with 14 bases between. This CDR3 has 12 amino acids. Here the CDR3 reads CSVQPAAPEAFF. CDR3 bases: TGCAGCGTCCAGCCCGCAGCCCCTGAAGCTTTCTTT.

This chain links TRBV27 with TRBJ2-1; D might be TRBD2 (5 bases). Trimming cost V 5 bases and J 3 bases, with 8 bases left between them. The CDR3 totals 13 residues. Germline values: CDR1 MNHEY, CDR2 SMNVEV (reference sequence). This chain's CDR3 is CASSEGYYNEQFF. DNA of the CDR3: TGTGCCAGCAGTGAGGGCTACTACAATGAGCAGTTCTTC.

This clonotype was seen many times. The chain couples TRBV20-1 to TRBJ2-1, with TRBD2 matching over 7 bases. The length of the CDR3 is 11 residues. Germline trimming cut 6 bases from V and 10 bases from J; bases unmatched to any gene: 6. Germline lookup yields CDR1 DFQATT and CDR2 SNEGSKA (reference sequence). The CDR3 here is CSAMTSPEQFF. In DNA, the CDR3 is TGCAGTGCCATGACTAGCCCCGAGCAGTTCTTC.